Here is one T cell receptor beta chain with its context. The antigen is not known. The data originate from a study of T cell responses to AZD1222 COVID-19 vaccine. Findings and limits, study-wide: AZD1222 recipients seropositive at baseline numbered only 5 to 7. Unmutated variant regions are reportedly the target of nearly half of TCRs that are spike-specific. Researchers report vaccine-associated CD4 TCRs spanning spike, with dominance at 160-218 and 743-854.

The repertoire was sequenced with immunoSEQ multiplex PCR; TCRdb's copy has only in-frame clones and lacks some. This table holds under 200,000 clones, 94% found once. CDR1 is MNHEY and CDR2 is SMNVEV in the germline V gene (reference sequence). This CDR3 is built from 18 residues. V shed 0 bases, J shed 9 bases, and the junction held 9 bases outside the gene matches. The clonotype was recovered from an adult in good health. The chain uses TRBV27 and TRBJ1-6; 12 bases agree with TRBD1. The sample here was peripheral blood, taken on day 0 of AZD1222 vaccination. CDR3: CASSLSGWDRGLSSPLHF. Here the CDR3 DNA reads TGTGCCAGCAGTTTATCGGGTTGGGACAGGGGGCTTAGTTCACCCCTCCACTTT.